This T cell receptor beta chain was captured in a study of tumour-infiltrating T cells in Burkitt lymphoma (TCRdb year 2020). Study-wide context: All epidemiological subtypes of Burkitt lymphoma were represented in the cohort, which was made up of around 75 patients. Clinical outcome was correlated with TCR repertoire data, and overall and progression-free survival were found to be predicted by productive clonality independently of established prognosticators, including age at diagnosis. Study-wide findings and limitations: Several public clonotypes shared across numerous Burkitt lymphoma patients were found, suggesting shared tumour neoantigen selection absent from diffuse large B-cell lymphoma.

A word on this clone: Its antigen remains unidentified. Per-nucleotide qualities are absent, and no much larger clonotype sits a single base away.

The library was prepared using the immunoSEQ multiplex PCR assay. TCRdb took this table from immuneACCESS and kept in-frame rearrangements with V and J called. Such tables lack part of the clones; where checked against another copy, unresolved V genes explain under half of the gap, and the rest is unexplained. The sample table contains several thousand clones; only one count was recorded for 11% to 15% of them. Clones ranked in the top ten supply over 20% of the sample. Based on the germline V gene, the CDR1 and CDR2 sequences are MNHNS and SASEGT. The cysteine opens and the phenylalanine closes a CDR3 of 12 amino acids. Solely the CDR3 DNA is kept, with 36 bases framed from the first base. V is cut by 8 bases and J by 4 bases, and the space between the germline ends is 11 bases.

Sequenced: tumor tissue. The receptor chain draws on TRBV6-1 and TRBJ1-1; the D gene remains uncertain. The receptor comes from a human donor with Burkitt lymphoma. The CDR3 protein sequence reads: CASSGRLTEAFF. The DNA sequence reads TGTGCCAGCTCAGGAAGGCTCACTGAAGCTTTCTTT.